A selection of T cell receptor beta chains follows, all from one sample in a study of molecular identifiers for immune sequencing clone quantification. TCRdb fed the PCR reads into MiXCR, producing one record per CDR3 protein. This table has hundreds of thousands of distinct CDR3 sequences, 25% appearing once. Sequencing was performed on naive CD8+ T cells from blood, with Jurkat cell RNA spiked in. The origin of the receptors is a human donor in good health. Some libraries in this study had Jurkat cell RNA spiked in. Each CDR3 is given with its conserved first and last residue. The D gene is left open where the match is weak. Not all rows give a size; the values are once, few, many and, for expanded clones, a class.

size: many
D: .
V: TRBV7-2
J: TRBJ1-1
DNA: TGTGCCAGCAGCTCCATCTTCCAGAGGGGAAGCACTGAAGCTTTCTTT
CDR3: CASSSIFQRGSTEAFF

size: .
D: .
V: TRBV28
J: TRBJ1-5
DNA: TGTGCCAGCACCCCGAGGGTAGGCAATCAGCCCCAGCATTTT
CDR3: CASTPRVGNQPQHF

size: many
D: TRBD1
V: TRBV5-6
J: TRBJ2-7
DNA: TGTGCCAGCACCACGACAGGGGGCTACGAGCAGTACTTC
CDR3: CASTTTGGYEQYF

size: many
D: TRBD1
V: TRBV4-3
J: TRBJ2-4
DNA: TGCGCCAGCAGCCAGAGGACAGGGACGGTCGGGGACATTCAGTACTTC
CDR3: CASSQRTGTVGDIQYF

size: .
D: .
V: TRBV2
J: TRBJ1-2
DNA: TGTGCCAGCAGTGAGCGGTCTAACTATGGCTACACCTTC
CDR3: CASSERSNYGYTF

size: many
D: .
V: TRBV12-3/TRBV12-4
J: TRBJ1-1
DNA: TGTGCCAGCAGTTTAACAGGGACGGCTGTAACTGAAGCTTTCTTT
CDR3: CASSLTGTAVTEAFF

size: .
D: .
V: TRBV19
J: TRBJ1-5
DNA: TGTGCCAGTAGTATTTGGACAGCATCCCCCTTTAGCAATCAGCCCCAGCATTTT
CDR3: CASSIWTASPFSNQPQHF

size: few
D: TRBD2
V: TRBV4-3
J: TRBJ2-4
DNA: TGCGCCAGCAGCCAAGATCGGCAGACTAGCTCGGGCAAAAACATTCAGTACTTC
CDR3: CASSQDRQTSSGKNIQYF

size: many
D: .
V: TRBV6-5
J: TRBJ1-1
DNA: TGTGCCAGCACCACAGGGCCGGGGGGTGAAGCTTTCTTT
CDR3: CASTTGPGGEAFF

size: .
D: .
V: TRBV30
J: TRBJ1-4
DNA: TGTGCCTGGAGTGACTCTGGGGAAAAACTGTTTTTT
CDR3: CAWSDSGEKLFF